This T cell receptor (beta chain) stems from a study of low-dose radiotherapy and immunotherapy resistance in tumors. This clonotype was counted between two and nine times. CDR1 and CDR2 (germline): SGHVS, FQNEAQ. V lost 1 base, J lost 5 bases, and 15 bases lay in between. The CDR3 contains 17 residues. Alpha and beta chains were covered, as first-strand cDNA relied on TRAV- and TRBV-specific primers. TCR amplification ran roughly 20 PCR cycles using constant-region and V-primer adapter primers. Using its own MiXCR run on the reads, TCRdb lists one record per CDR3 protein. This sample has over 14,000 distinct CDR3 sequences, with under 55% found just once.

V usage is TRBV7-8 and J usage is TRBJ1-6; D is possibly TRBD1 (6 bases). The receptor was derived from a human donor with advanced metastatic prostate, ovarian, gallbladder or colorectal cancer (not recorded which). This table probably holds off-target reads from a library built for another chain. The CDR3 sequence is CASSLGTALYHNSPLHF. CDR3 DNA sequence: TGTGCCAGCAGCTTAGGGACAGCTCTATACCATAATTCACCCCTCCACTTT.